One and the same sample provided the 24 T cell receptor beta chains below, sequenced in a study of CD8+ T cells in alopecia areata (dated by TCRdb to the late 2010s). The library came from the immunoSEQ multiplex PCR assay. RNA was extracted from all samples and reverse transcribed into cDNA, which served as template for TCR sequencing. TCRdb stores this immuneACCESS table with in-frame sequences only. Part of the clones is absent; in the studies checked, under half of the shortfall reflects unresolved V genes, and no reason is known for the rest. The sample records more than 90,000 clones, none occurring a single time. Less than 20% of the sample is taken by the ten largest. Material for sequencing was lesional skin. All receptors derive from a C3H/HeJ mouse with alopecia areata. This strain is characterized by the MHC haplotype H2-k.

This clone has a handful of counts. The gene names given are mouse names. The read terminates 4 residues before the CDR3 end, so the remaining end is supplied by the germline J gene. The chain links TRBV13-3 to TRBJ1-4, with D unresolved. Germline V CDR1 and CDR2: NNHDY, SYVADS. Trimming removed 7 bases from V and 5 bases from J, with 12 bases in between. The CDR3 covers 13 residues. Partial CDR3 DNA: TGTGCCAGCTGCGTCAGGACTAACGAA. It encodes CASCVRTNE. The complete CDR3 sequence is CASCVRTNERLFF.

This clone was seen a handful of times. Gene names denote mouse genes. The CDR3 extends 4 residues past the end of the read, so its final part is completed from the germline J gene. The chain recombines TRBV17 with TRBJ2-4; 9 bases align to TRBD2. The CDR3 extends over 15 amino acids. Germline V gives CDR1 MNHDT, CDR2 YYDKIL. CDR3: CASSNTPGGENTLYF. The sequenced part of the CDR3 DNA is TGTGCTAGCAGTAACACCCCTGGGGGGGAAAAC.

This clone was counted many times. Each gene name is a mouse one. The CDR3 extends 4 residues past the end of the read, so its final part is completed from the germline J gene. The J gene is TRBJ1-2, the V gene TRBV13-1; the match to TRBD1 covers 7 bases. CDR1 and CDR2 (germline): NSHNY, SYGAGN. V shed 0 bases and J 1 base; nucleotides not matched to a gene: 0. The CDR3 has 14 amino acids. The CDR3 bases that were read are TGTGCCAGCAGTGATGGGGACAGAAACTCC. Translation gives CASSDGDRNS. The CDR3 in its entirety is CASSDGDRNSDYTF.

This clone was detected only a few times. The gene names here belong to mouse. The sequenced CDR3 bases are TGTGCCAGCAGCCCCCCGGGACAAGGAAGTTACACA. Translating gives CASSPPGQGSYT. The CDR3 in its entirety is CASSPPGQGSYTEVFF. The chain has TRBV13-3 and TRBJ1-1, with D possibly matching TRBD1 (6 bases). The sequence runs out 4 residues before the end of the CDR3; the remainder is reconstructed from the germline J gene. Deletions cut 5 bases from V and 3 bases from J, with 20 bases between. This CDR3 comprises 16 residues. Germline CDR1 is NNHDY and CDR2 is SYVADS.

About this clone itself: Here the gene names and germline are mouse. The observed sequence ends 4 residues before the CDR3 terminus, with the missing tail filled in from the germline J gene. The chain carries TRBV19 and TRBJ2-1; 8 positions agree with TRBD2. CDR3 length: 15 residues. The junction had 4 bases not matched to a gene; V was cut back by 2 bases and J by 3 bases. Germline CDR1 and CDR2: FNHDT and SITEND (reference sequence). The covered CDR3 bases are TGTGCCAGCAGTATTCGGACTGGGAGCTATGCT. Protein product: CASSIRTGSYA. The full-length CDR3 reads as CASSIRTGSYAEQFF.

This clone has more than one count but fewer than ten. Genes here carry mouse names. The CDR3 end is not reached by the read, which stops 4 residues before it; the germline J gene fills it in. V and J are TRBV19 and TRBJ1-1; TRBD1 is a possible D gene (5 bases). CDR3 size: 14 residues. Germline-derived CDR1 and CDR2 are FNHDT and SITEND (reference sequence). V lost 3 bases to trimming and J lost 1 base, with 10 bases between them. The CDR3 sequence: CASSSGRGNTEVFF. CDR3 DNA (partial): TGTGCCAGCAGTAGTGGGAGGGGAAACACA.

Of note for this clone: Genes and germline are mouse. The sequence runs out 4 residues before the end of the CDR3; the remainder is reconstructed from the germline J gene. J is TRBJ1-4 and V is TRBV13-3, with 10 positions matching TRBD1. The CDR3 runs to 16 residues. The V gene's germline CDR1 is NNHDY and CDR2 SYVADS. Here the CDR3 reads CASSDAEDRGSERLFF. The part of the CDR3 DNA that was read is TGTGCCAGCAGTGATGCAGAGGACAGGGGGAGCGAA. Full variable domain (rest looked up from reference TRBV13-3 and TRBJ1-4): EAAVTQSPRSKVAVTGGKVTLSCHQTNNHDYMYWYRQDTGHGLRLIHYSYVADSTEKGDIPDGYKASRPSQENFSLILELASLSQTAVYFCASSDAEDRGSERLFFGHGTKLSVL.

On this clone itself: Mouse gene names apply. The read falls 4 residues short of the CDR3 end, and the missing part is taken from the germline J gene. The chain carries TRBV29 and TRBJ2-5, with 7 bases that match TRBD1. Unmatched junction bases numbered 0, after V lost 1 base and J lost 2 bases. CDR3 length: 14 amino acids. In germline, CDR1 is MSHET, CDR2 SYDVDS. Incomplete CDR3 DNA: TGTGCTAGCAGTTTATGGGACAGCCAAGAC. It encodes CASSLWDSQD. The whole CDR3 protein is CASSLWDSQDTQYF.

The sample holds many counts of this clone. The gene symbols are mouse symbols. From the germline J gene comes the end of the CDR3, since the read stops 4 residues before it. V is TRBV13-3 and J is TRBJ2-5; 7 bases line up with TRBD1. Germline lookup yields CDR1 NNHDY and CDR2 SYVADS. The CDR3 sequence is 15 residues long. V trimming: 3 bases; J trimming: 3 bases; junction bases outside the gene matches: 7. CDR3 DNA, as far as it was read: TGTGCCAGCAGTGGTCTCCGGGACAGTCAAGAC. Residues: CASSGLRDSQD. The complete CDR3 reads CASSGLRDSQDTQYF.

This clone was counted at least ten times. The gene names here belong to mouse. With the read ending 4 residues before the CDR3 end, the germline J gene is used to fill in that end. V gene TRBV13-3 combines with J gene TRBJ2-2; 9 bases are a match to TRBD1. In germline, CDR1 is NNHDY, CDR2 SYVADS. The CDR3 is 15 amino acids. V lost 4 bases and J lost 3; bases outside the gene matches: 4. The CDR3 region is CASSPRDRDTGQLYF. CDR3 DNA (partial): TGTGCCAGCAGTCCCCGGGACAGGGACACCGGG.

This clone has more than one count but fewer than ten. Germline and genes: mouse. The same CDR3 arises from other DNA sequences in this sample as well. The CDR3 spells CASSDRLGVYEQYF. Incomplete CDR3 DNA: TGTGCCAGCAGTGATCGCCTGGGGGTCTAT. The rearrangement joins TRBV13-1 to TRBJ2-7, with 7 bases that match TRBD2. The CDR3 end falls 4 residues outside the read, so it is completed with the germline J gene. Germline values: CDR1 NSHNY, CDR2 SYGAGN. The CDR3 contains 14 residues. Germline trimming cut 1 base from V and 3 bases from J; bases unmatched to any gene: 4.

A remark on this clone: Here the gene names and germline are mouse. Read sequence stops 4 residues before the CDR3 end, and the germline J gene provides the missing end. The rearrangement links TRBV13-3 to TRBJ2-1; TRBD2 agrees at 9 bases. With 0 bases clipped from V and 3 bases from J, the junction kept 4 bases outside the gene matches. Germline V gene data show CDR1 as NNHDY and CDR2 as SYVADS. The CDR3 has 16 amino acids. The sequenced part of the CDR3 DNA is TGTGCCAGCAGTGATGCCGCTGGGGGGGGCTATGCT. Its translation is CASSDAAGGGYA. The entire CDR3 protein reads CASSDAAGGGYAEQFF.

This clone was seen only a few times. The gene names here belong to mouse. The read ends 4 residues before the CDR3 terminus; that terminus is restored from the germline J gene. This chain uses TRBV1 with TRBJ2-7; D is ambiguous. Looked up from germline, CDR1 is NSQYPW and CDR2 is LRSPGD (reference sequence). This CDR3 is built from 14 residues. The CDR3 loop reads CTCSADHKSYEQYF. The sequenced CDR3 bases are TGCACCTGCAGTGCAGATCACAAATCTTAT.

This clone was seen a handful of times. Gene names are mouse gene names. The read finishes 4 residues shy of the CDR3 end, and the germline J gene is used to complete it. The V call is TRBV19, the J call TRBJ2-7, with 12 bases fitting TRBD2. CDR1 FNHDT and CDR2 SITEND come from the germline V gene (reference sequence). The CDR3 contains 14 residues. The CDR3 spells CASRDWGGAHEQYF. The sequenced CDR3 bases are TGTGCCAGCAGAGACTGGGGGGGCGCCCAT.

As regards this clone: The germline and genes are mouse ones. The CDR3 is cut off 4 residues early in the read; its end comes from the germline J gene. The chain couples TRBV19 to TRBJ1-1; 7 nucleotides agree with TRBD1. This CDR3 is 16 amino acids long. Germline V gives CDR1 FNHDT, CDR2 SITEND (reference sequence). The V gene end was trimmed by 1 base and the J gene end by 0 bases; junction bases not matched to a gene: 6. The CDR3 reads CASSISHRGANTEVFF. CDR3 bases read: TGTGCCAGCAGTATAAGCCACAGGGGTGCAAACACA.

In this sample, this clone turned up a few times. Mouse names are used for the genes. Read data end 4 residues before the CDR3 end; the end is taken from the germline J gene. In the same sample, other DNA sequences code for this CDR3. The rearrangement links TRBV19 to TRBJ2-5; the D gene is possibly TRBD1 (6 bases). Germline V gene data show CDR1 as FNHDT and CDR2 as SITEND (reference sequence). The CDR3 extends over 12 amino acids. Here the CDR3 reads CASSRDRDTQYF. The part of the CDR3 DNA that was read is TGTGCCAGCAGCCGCGACAGGGAC.

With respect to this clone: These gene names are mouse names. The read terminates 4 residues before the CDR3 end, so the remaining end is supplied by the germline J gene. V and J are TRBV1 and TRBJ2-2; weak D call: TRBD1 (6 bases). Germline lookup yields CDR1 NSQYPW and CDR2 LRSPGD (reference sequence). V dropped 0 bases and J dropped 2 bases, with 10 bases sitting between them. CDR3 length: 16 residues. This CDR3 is CTCSADMGHNTGQLYF. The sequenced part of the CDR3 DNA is TGCACCTGCAGTGCAGATATGGGACATAACACCGGG.

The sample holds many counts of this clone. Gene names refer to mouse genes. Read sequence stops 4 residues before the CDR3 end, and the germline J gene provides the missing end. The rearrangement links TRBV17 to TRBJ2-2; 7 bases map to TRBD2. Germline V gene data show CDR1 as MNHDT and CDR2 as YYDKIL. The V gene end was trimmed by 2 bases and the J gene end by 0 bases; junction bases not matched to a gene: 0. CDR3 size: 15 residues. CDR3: CASSRLGANTGQLYF. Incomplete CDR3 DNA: TGTGCTAGCAGTAGACTGGGGGCAAACACCGGG.

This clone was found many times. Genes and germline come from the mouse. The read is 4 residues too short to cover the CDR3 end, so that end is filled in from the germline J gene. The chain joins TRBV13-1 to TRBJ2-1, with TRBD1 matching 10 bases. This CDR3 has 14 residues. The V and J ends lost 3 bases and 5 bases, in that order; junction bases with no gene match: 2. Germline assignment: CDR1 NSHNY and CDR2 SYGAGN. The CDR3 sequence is CASSAGTGDAEQFF. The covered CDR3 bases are TGTGCCAGCAGTGCCGGGACAGGGGATGCT.

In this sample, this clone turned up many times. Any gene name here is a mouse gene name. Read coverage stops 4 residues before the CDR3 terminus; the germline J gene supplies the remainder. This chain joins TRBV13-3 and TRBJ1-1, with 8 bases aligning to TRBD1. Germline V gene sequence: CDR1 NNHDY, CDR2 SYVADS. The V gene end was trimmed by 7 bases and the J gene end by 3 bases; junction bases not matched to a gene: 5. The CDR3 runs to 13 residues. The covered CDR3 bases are TGTGCCAGCGTCGACAGGGGAGACACA. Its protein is CASVDRGDT. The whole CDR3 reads CASVDRGDTEVFF.

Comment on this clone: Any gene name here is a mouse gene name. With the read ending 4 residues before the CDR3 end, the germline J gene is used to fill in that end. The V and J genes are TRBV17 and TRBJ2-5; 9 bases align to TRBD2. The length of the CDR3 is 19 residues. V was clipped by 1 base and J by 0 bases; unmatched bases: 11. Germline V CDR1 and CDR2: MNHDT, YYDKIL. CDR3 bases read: TGTGCTAGCAGTAGAGCGGGACTGGGAACCTTCCCGAACCAAGAC. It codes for CASSRAGLGTFPNQD. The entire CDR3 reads CASSRAGLGTFPNQDTQYF.

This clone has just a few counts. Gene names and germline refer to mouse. CDR3 sequence reads: CASSDNLGDYEQYF. The CDR3 DNA, read in part, is TGTGCCAGCAGTGATAATCTGGGGGATTAT. The V gene is TRBV13-3, the J gene TRBJ2-7; 7 bases map to TRBD2. The missing CDR3 end, 4 residues past where the read stops, is filled in from the germline J gene. The length of the CDR3 is 14 residues. Germline V lookup: CDR1 NNHDY, CDR2 SYVADS.

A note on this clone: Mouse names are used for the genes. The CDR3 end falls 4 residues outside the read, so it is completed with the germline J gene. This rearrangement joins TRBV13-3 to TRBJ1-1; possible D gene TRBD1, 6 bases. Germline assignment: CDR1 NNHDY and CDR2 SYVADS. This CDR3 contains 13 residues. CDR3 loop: CASRPDRWAEVFF. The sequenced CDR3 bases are TGTGCCAGCAGACCCGACAGGTGGGCA.

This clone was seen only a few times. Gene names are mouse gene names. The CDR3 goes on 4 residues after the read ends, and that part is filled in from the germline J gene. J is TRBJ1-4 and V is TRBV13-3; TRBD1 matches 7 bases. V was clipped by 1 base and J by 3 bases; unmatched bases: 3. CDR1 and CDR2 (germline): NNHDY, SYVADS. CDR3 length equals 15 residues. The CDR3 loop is CASSDSDRANERLFF. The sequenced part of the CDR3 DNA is TGTGCCAGCAGTGATAGCGACAGGGCCAACGAA.